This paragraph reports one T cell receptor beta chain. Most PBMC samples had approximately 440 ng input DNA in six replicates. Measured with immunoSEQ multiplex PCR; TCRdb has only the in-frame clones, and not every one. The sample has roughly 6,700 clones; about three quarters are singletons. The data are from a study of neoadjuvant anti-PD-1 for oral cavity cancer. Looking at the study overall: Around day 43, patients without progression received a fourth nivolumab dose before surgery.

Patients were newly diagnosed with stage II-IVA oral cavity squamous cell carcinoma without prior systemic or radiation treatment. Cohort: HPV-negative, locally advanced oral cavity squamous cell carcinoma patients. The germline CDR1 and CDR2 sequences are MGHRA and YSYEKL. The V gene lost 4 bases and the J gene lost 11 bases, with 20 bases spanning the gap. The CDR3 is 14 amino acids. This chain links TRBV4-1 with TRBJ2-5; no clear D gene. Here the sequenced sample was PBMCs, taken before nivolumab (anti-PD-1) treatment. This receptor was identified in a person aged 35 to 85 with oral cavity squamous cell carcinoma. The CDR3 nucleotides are TGCGCCAGCAGCCGCGGACCGACGCCCCACTATCAGTACTTC. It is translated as CASSRGPTPHYQYF.